These 31 T cell receptor beta chains were all obtained from the same sample, sequenced in a study of T cell responses to AZD1222 COVID-19 vaccine (TCRdb year 2021). The library was generated by the immunoSEQ multiplex PCR assay. The clones in this table, taken by TCRdb from immuneACCESS, are in-frame only. Not every clone is retained; where verified, under half of the shortfall comes from an unresolved V gene, and the cause of the rest is unknown. Present in this sample are more than 100,000 clones, around 89% of which were seen just once. The top ten constitute 4.5% to 5% of the sample. The time point tag for this specimen amounts to: baseline before first vaccination. The sequencing here drew on peripheral blood, taken on day 0 of AZD1222 vaccination. The receptors here all came from an adult in good health.

The J gene is TRBJ2-1, the V gene TRBV27; TRBD1 or TRBD2 may be the D gene (6 bases each). Trimming stripped 5 bases from V and 0 bases from J, with 17 bases between. The CDR3 is 17 residues long. Per germline, CDR1 MNHEY and CDR2 SMNVEV (reference sequence). CDR3 loop: CASSPHNGGGSYNEQFF. The CDR3 DNA follows: TGTGCCAGCAGTCCCCATAACGGGGGCGGCTCCTACAATGAGCAGTTCTTC.

This clone has just a few counts. CDR3 loop: CASTLGPGIVGTEAFF. For the CDR3, the DNA is TGTGCCAGTACCCTGGGCCCGGGAATAGTGGGCACTGAAGCTTTCTTT. The chain is built from TRBV19 and TRBJ1-1; no reliable D call. CDR1 is LNHDA and CDR2 is SQIVND in the germline V gene (reference sequence). Trimming pared 7 bases from V and 4 bases from J, leaving 22 bases between. The CDR3 runs 16 residues.

The gene calls are TRBV7-9 and TRBJ1-2; TRBD1 matches at 9 bases. The length of the CDR3 is 16 residues. V dropped 2 bases and J dropped 6; count of bases not matched to a gene: 10. CDR1 and CDR2 (germline): SEHNR, FQNEAQ (reference sequence). This chain's CDR3 is CASSLKRGTGGDGYTF. DNA for the CDR3: TGTGCCAGCAGCTTAAAACGGGGAACAGGGGGCGATGGCTACACCTTC.

The V call is TRBV5-1, the J call TRBJ1-1, with a possible D match to TRBD1 (6 bases). Looked up from germline, CDR1 is SGHRS and CDR2 is YFSETQ. The CDR3 contains 15 residues. The ends were cut back, 1 base at V and 4 bases at J, with 14 bases in the middle. The DNA of the CDR3 is TGCGCCAGCAGCTTGTACGGGGAAGGGGGCACTGAAGCTTTCTTT. It is translated as CASSLYGEGGTEAFF.

V is TRBV3-1 (or the pseudogene TRBV3-2) and J is TRBJ2-3; 9 bases align to TRBD2. CDR3 length: 17 amino acids. Germline V gene lookup returns CDR1 LGHDT and CDR2 YNNKEL (reference sequence). J gave up 6 bases and V 0 bases, and 10 bases lay outside the gene matches. The chain's CDR3 is CASSQEKIAGAGDTQYF. CDR3 bases: TGTGCCAGCAGCCAAGAGAAGATAGCGGGGGCGGGGGATACGCAGTATTTT.

The chain uses TRBV5-6 and TRBJ2-7; TRBD2 aligns across 11 bases. This CDR3 contains 15 residues. CDR1 and CDR2 (germline): SGHDT, YYEEEE. V lost 4 bases, J lost 2 bases, and 5 bases stayed unmatched. The CDR3 region is CASSQLAGGTYEQYF. The CDR3 coding sequence is TGTGCCAGCAGCCAGCTAGCGGGGGGAACCTACGAGCAGTACTTC.

The chain employs TRBV9 and TRBJ1-6, with a weak D call TRBD1 (5 bases). The CDR3 has 15 amino acids. From germline, CDR1 is SGDLS and CDR2 YYNGEE. V was pared by 3 bases and J by 10 bases, with 17 bases between. Here the CDR3 reads CASSARGGSDSPLHF. DNA of the CDR3: TGTGCCAGCAGCGCCCGTGGGGGGTCGGACTCACCCCTCCACTTT.

The chain joins TRBV6-6 to TRBJ1-1; D is unresolved. This CDR3 region has 13 residues. V lost 2 bases and J lost 5, with 9 bases in between. CDR1 MNHNY and CDR2 SVGAGI come from the germline V gene (reference sequence). The CDR3 spells CASSYEGGTEAFF. DNA of the CDR3: TGTGCCAGCAGTTACGAGGGTGGAACTGAAGCTTTCTTT.

The gene calls are TRBV4-2 and TRBJ2-7; D unclear. V gave up 0 bases and J gave up 4 bases, with 10 bases separating them. The CDR3 sequence is 14 residues long. Germline CDR1 and CDR2: LGHNA and YNFKEQ. For the CDR3, the DNA is TGTGCCAGCAGCCAAGATTTAGGGAAATACGAGCAGTACTTC. It codes for CASSQDLGKYEQYF.

CDR3 amino acids: CASSPQPDSPEAFF. CDR3 DNA sequence: TGTGCCAGCAGCCCCCAACCGGACAGCCCTGAAGCTTTCTTT. The rearrangement links TRBV7-9 to TRBJ1-1; D may be TRBD1 (6 bases). V lost 5 bases and J lost 6, with 16 bases in between. CDR3 length: 14 amino acids. Germline V lookup: CDR1 SEHNR, CDR2 FQNEAQ (reference sequence).

This chain links TRBV6-1 with TRBJ1-2, with TRBD1 identical over 7 bases. V lost 1 base to trimming and J lost 4 bases; unmatched junction nucleotides: 3. Germline V CDR1 and CDR2: MNHNS, SASEGT. CDR3 length: 14 residues. The CDR3 DNA follows: TGTGCCAGCAGTGAAGACAGGGGACTCTATGGCTACACCTTC. This gives the protein CASSEDRGLYGYTF.

The genes are TRBV3-1 (or the pseudogene TRBV3-2) and TRBJ1-1; tentative D call: TRBD1 (5 bases). With 3 bases removed from V and 1 base from J, the gap between germline ends came to 15 bases. The germline gives CDR1 LGHDT, CDR2 YNNKEL (reference sequence). CDR3 length: 16 residues. CDR3 sequence (DNA): TGTGCCAGCAGCCAGGATCGGGGGGGACCGAACACTGAAGCTTTCTTT. It codes for CASSQDRGGPNTEAFF.

J is TRBJ1-1 and V is TRBV5-1; D not resolved. The CDR3 totals 14 residues. The V end lost 4 bases, the J end lost 1 base, and 11 bases lay between the germline ends. Germline V gives CDR1 SGHRS, CDR2 YFSETQ. Written as DNA, the CDR3 is TGCGCCAGCAGCCAGCCGACGGGGAACACTGAAGCTTTCTTT. This encodes CASSQPTGNTEAFF.

The chain couples TRBV6-5 to TRBJ2-3, with unresolved D. This CDR3 has 12 residues. The germline gives CDR1 MNHEY, CDR2 SVGAGI. Between the trimmed V and J ends, which lost 8 bases and 9 bases, there was a span of 15 bases. CDR3 in amino acids: CASSLTPTTQYF. The CDR3 coding sequence is TGTGCCAGCTCCTTAACCCCCACAACGCAGTATTTT.

The chain has TRBV18 and TRBJ1-5; 8 nucleotides line up with TRBD1. CDR3 size: 14 residues. V lost 6 bases, J lost 9 bases, and 10 bases stayed unmatched. Per germline, CDR1 KGHSH and CDR2 LQKENI. CDR3 residues: CASSPGQGNLPQHF. CDR3 bases: TGTGCCAGCTCCCCAGGACAGGGTAATTTGCCCCAGCATTTT.

This chain connects TRBV28 to TRBJ2-1; 11 nucleotides line up with TRBD1. The CDR3 has 15 residues. Trimming took 3 bases from V and 8 from J; bases not matched to a gene: 6. Germline values: CDR1 MDHEN, CDR2 SYDVKM. CDR3 DNA: TGTGCCAGCAGTTTGGGGACAGGGGGTCTCGATGAGCAGTTCTTC. Translated, it gives CASSLGTGGLDEQFF.

The rearrangement joins TRBV7-2 to TRBJ1-1; 9 nucleotides match TRBD1. Germline CDR1 reads SGHTA; CDR2 reads FQGNSA. Trimming cost V 5 bases and J 6 bases; bases outside gene matches: 7. This CDR3 is built from 14 residues. The CDR3 region is CASSITGGVPEAFF. For the CDR3, the DNA is TGTGCCAGCAGCATAACAGGGGGCGTTCCTGAAGCTTTCTTT.

A remark on this clone: One end of the junction varies from germline; a read error may be responsible. This same CDR3 is encoded by further DNA sequences in the sample. This rearrangement joins TRBV2 to TRBJ1-1; D is uncertain. CDR3 length: 11 amino acids. Germline CDR1 and CDR2: SNHLY and FYNNEI. CDR3 amino acids: CASSDFLEAFF. The CDR3 coding sequence is TGTGCCAGCAGTGATTTTCTTGAAGCCTTCTTT.

This chain links TRBV5-4 with TRBJ2-1; D is undetermined. From germline, CDR1 is SGHNT and CDR2 YYREEE (reference sequence). This CDR3 is built from 13 residues. Trimming removed 4 bases from V and 5 bases from J, with 10 bases in between. The CDR3 DNA reads as TGTGCCAGCAGCAGCCGGGCTGACAATGAGCAGTTCTTC. Translation gives CASSSRADNEQFF.

J is TRBJ2-7 and V is TRBV18; maybe TRBD2 (6 bases). With 1 base removed from V and 4 bases from J, the gap between germline ends came to 14 bases. The germline gives CDR1 KGHSH, CDR2 LQKENI. This CDR3 is built from 15 residues. The CDR3 loop is CASSPRGEVSYEQYF. In DNA, the CDR3 is TGTGCCAGCTCACCACGAGGGGAGGTTAGTTACGAGCAGTACTTC. The full variable domain, in which reference TRBV18 and TRBJ2-7 provide the parts outside the CDR3, is NAGVMQNPRHLVRRRGQEARLRCSPMKGHSHVYWYRQLPEEGLKFMVYLQKENIIDESGMPKERFSAEFPKEGPSILRIQQVVRGDSAAYFCASSPRGEVSYEQYFGPGTRLTVT.

The chain links TRBV7-2 to TRBJ1-5; D is ambiguous. The germline V gene has CDR1 SGHTA and CDR2 FQGNSA. This CDR3 has 13 amino acids. Trimming shortened V by 5 bases and J by 5 bases, and 10 bases separated the two germline ends. The CDR3 DNA is TGTGCCAGCAGCAGTGACATATATCAGCCCCAGCATTTT. Its protein is CASSSDIYQPQHF.

The J gene is TRBJ1-4, the V gene TRBV10-2, with D unclear. The V and J ends lost 4 bases and 7 bases respectively, with 4 bases between them. Germline V CDR1 and CDR2: WSHSY, SAAADI. This CDR3 is built from 11 residues. The CDR3 spells CASSGGEKLFF. In nucleotides, the CDR3 is TGCGCCAGCAGTGGGGGTGAAAAACTGTTTTTT.

For the CDR3, the DNA is TGTGCCAGTAGTATCCCGGGTAGCACTGAAGCTTTCTTT. As protein: CASSIPGSTEAFF. This chain connects TRBV19 to TRBJ1-1; no reliable D call. The CDR3 contains 13 residues. Germline values: CDR1 LNHDA, CDR2 SQIVND (reference sequence). Trimming took 3 bases from V and 4 from J, leaving 9 bases between them.

The CDR3 loop is CASSLASGAPEAFF. In nucleotides, the CDR3 is TGTGCCAGCAGCTTGGCCTCAGGGGCGCCTGAAGCTTTCTTT. The chain recombines TRBV5-5 with TRBJ1-1, with D possibly being TRBD1 (6 bases). In germline, CDR1 is SGHKS, CDR2 YYEKEE (reference sequence). This CDR3 is 14 amino acids long. V was shortened by 0 bases and J by 6 bases, with 12 bases between the two germline ends.

The chain employs TRBV27 and TRBJ1-2, with TRBD1 matching 8 bases. J lost 5 bases, V lost 3 bases, and 5 bases had no gene match. Germline V gene lookup returns CDR1 MNHEY and CDR2 SMNVEV (reference sequence). This CDR3 has 14 amino acids. The CDR3 DNA reads as TGTGCCAGCAGTTTTAGAACAGGGGGATATGGCTACACCTTC. This codes for CASSFRTGGYGYTF.

The V call is TRBV2, the J call TRBJ2-2, with TRBD1 as a possible D gene (5 bases). Trimming stripped 6 bases from V and 0 bases from J, with 8 bases between. Germline assignment: CDR1 SNHLY and CDR2 FYNNEI. The CDR3 spans 14 residues. Here the CDR3 DNA reads TGTGCCAGCAGAGGACACCCGAACACCGGGGAGCTGTTTTTT. Encoded protein: CASRGHPNTGELFF.

This chain connects TRBV3-1 (or the pseudogene TRBV3-2) to TRBJ2-2; no reliable D call. Germline CDR1 is LGHDT and CDR2 is YNNKEL (reference sequence). CDR3 length: 13 residues. V was pared by 4 bases and J by 2 bases, with 5 bases between. CDR3 loop: CASSLYNTGELFF. Here the CDR3 DNA reads TGTGCCAGCAGCCTCTACAACACCGGGGAGCTGTTTTTT.

The V call is TRBV6-5, the J call TRBJ1-5, with no clear D. Germline CDR1 MNHEY, CDR2 SVGAGI. The CDR3 extends over 12 amino acids. The ends were cut back, 8 bases at V and 2 bases at J, with 7 bases in the middle. The CDR3 DNA reads as TGTGCCAGCGGAAAGGGCAATCAGCCCCAGCATTTT. This encodes CASGKGNQPQHF.

V gene TRBV27 combines with J gene TRBJ1-5; D not certain. Germline-derived CDR1 and CDR2 are MNHEY and SMNVEV (reference sequence). The CDR3 consists of 13 residues. V lost 4 bases to trimming and J lost 2 bases, with 6 bases between them. The CDR3 nucleotides are TGTGCCAGCAGTTCTACAGGCAATCAGCCCCAGCATTTT. Encoded protein: CASSSTGNQPQHF.

The rearrangement uses TRBV7-9 and TRBJ1-3; no definite D call. The CDR3 totals 13 residues. Between the trimmed V and J ends, which lost 0 bases and 4 bases, there was a span of 4 bases. Germline loops: CDR1 SEHNR, CDR2 FQNEAQ (reference sequence). For the CDR3, the DNA is TGTGCCAGCAGCTTAGCTTTCGGAAACACCATATATTTT. Translating it yields CASSLAFGNTIYF. The full variable domain, completed using reference TRBV7-9 and TRBJ1-3, is DTGVSQNPRHKITKRGQNVTFRCDPISEHNRLYWYRQTLGQGPEFLTYFQNEAQLEKSRLLSDRFSAERPKGSFSTLEIQRTEQGDSAMYLCASSLAFGNTIYFGEGSWLTVV.

This chain links TRBV15 with TRBJ2-7; TRBD2 aligns across 8 bases. This CDR3 comprises 15 residues. J gave up 2 bases and V 1 base, and 4 bases lay outside the gene matches. The germline gives CDR1 LNHNV, CDR2 YYDKDF (reference sequence). Here the CDR3 reads CATSRVGGGAYEQYF. The CDR3 DNA follows: TGTGCCACCAGCAGAGTCGGGGGGGGAGCCTACGAGCAGTACTTC. The entire variable domain, with the rest obtained from reference TRBV15 and TRBJ2-7, is as follows: DAMVIQNPRYQVTQFGKPVTLSCSQTLNHNVMYWYQQKSSQAPKLLFHYYDKDFNNEADTPDNFQSRRPNTSFCFLDIRSPGLGDTAMYLCATSRVGGGAYEQYFGPGTRLTVT.